This TCR beta chain was sequenced for a study of T cell repertoires in cytomegalovirus infection. Whole-study context: Recently described HLA-C-restricted plus well-studied HLA-B-restricted CMV epitopes were used. Both a matching HLA type and CMV infection were indicated by public TCR beta signatures.

Study results and limitations: Carriers of CMV plus the relevant HLA were identified by cumulative public TCR beta family frequency.

From the reads, TCRdb called clonotypes with MiXCR, one entry per CDR3 protein. The sample includes just over 450,000 distinct CDR3 sequences, more than 40% of them seen just once. The CDR3 has 15 residues. J was trimmed by 2 bases and V by 5 bases; bases with no gene match: 5. As regards this clonotype: Its antigen is still unknown.

Sequencing was performed on cultured PBMCs, taken from culture after CMV antigen stimulation. The chain recombines TRBV12-3 or TRBV12-4 with TRBJ2-3; 9 bases line up with TRBD2. The receptor was isolated from a human donor in good health (CMV status not recorded). Some clones in this sample may be carry-over from other donors' samples. The CDR3 here is CASSAASGVTDTQYF. The CDR3 DNA is TGTGCCAGCAGTGCTGCTAGCGGGGTCACAGATACGCAGTATTTT.